This is a list of T cell receptor beta chains from one sample in a study of shared clonotypes between healthy human individuals. TCRdb's table, derived via immunoSEQ multiplex PCR, lists solely in-frame clones and lacks some. This table has around 2.1 million clones, more than 85% appearing once. The sequenced sample consisted of naive CD8+ T cells from PBMCs. The receptors originated from a young man in good health. Some clones in this sample may be carry-over from other donors' samples. Both conserved end residues are part of each CDR3. D genes are given only for firm matches. The size entry is marked missing in some rows and otherwise reads once, few, many or a size class.

-	TRBV4-1	-	TRBJ2-3	CASSQGIGGGHTDTQYF	TGCGCCAGCAGCCAAGGTATAGGGGGGGGACACACAGATACGCAGTATTTT
-	TRBV4-1	-	TRBJ2-1	CASSPRTRNEQFF	TGCGCCAGCAGCCCCCGCACTAGGAATGAGCAGTTCTTC
-	TRBV5-6	-	TRBJ1-2	CASSLAYRADYGYTF	TGTGCCAGCAGCTTGGCCTATCGGGCCGACTATGGCTACACCTTC
TRBD1	TRBV28	-	TRBJ2-7	CASAQGALYEQYF	TGTGCCAGCGCGCAGGGGGCTCTGTACGAGCAGTACTTC
TRBD1	TRBV6-5	-	TRBJ2-1	CASSLGGTTGDEQFF	TGTGCCAGCAGTTTAGGGGGAACTACAGGGGATGAGCAGTTCTTC
-	TRBV30	-	TRBJ1-2	CAWREYGYTF	TGTGCCTGGAGGGAATATGGCTACACCTTC
-	TRBV6-5	-	TRBJ2-1	CASSYSAQSSYNEQFF	TGTGCCAGCAGTTACTCGGCACAGAGCTCCTACAATGAGCAGTTCTTC
-	TRBV11-2	-	TRBJ2-3	CASSFFSRDTQYF	TGTGCCAGCAGCTTCTTTTCTCGGGATACGCAGTATTTT
-	TRBV27	-	TRBJ2-6	CASSTGPGSGANVLTF	TGTGCCAGCAGTACAGGGCCGGGGTCTGGGGCCAACGTCCTGACTTTC
TRBD1	TRBV7-6	-	TRBJ1-2	CASSLEGGRFDYGYTF	TGTGCCAGCAGCTTAGAAGGGGGCAGATTTGACTATGGCTACACCTTC
-	TRBV27	-	TRBJ2-7	CASQVGGTYYEQYF	TGTGCCAGCCAGGTGGGTGGGACTTACTACGAGCAGTACTTC
-	TRBV7-6	-	TRBJ2-7	CASSPERAYEQYF	TGTGCCAGCAGCCCTGAACGGGCCTACGAGCAGTACTTC
-	TRBV27	once	TRBJ2-5	CASTPWAGRGETQYF	TGTGCCAGCACCCCGTGGGCAGGGCGGGGAGAGACCCAGTACTTC
TRBD1	TRBV27	-	TRBJ2-7	CASRPGGTGVFEQYF	TGTGCCAGCCGCCCGGGTGGGACAGGGGTTTTCGAGCAGTACTTC
TRBD2	TRBV27	-	TRBJ2-1	CASSYLAGGWDEQFF	TGTGCCAGCAGTTACCTAGCGGGAGGGTGGGATGAGCAGTTCTTC
TRBD2	TRBV13	-	TRBJ2-3	CASSEAGLAGNTDTQYF	TGTGCCAGCAGCGAGGCGGGGCTAGCGGGAAACACAGATACGCAGTATTTT
-	TRBV4-2	-	TRBJ2-5	CASSQGVQETQYF	TGTGCCAGCAGCCAAGGAGTTCAAGAGACCCAGTACTTC
-	TRBV2	-	TRBJ1-5	CASSEIGPNQPQHF	TGTGCCAGCAGTGAAATAGGGCCCAATCAGCCCCAGCATTTT
-	TRBV2	-	TRBJ1-2	CASSVGPYPYGYTF	TGTGCCAGCAGCGTCGGACCTTACCCCTATGGCTACACCTTC
TRBD1	TRBV7-9	-	TRBJ2-6	CASSSERSTGVLRSNVLTF	TGTGCCAGCAGCTCCGAAAGATCTACAGGGGTCCTGAGGTCCAACGTCCTGACTTTC
-	TRBV29-1	-	TRBJ1-1	CNAWGNTEAFF	TGCAACGCCTGGGGGAACACTGAAGCTTTCTTT
-	TRBV13	-	TRBJ2-3	CASSLASDSTDTQYF	TGTGCCAGCAGCTTAGCGAGTGACAGCACAGATACGCAGTATTTT
-	TRBV4-1	-	TRBJ1-2	CASSQKTGSYGYTF	TGCGCCAGCAGCCAAAAAACAGGGTCCTATGGCTACACCTTC
TRBD1	TRBV9	-	TRBJ2-2	CASSGDRTDTGELFF	TGTGCCAGCAGCGGGGACAGAACCGATACCGGGGAGCTGTTTTTT
-	TRBV5-1	-	TRBJ1-1	CASSLQGRVMNTEAFF	TGCGCCAGCAGCTTACAGGGAAGGGTAATGAACACTGAAGCTTTCTTT
TRBD2	TRBV10-1	-	TRBJ2-3	CASSETGTNTDTQYF	TGCGCCAGCAGTGAAACCGGGACTAACACAGATACGCAGTATTTT
-	TRBV19	-	TRBJ2-5	CASSIEGETQYF	TGTGCCAGTAGTATAGAGGGAGAGACCCAGTACTTC
-	TRBV5-4	once	TRBJ2-7	CASSGGGGPVYEQYF	TGTGCCAGCAGTGGGGGAGGGGGGCCCGTGTACGAGCAGTACTTC
-	TRBV27	-	TRBJ2-3	CASSFWGTPQLEQYF	TGTGCCAGCAGTTTCTGGGGGACTCCCCAGCTAGAGCAGTATTTT
-	TRBV6-4	few	TRBJ2-3	CASSDGTSTDTQYF	TGTGCCAGCAGTGACGGGACTAGCACAGATACGCAGTATTTT
-	TRBV9	-	TRBJ2-3	CASSVGLLGSTDTQYF	TGTGCCAGCAGCGTAGGTCTGCTTGGGAGCACAGATACGCAGTATTTT
TRBD2	TRBV5-1	-	TRBJ2-1	CASSWTSGTYNEQFF	TGCGCCAGCAGCTGGACTAGCGGGACCTACAATGAGCAGTTCTTC
TRBD2	TRBV2	-	TRBJ2-3	CASRYIAIAGYTDTQYF	TGTGCCAGCAGATATATCGCAATAGCGGGATACACAGATACGCAGTATTTT
TRBD1	TRBV6-5	-	TRBJ1-2	CASSQQGGYHGYTF	TGTGCCAGCAGTCAGCAGGGGGGGTATCATGGCTACACCTTC
-	TRBV19	once	TRBJ2-3	CASSTWTSDTQYF	TGTGCCAGTAGTACCTGGACTTCAGATACGCAGTATTTT
-	TRBV5-8	-	TRBJ2-2	CASSLDQPGELFF	TGTGCCAGCAGCTTGGACCAGCCCGGGGAGCTGTTTTTT
-	TRBV28	-	TRBJ1-1	CASTPGGTEAFF	TGTGCCAGCACCCCAGGAGGCACTGAAGCTTTCTTT
-	TRBV4-1	-	TRBJ1-2	CASSQEWQTPNYGYTF	TGCGCCAGCAGCCAAGAATGGCAGACCCCTAACTATGGCTACACCTTC
TRBD2	TRBV27	-	TRBJ2-1	CASSWITTSGSDEQFF	TGTGCCAGCAGTTGGATTACGACTAGCGGGAGTGATGAGCAGTTCTTC